The 20 T cell receptor beta chains listed next were all sequenced from one sample in a study of T-cell memory formation after mild COVID-19. TCRdb called the 5' RACE reads again in MiXCR, with one record for every CDR3 protein. The sample holds under 300,000 distinct CDR3 sequences, over 8.5% seen once. The sequenced sample consisted of PBMCs or a T cell subset sorted from them (not recorded which). The receptors were gathered from a man between 18 and 29 years old who had mild COVID-19 (a few samples of this study predate the infection). Cell type and time point are not known.

The V and J genes are TRBV9 and TRBJ2-7; 9 nucleotides line up with TRBD1. V dropped 0 bases and J dropped 4; count of bases not matched to a gene: 2. Per the germline V gene, CDR1 is SGDLS and CDR2 is YYNGEE. This CDR3 has 14 amino acids. CDR3 bases: TGTGCCAGCAGCGTAGGGGACAGGGTATACGAGCAGTACTTC. Protein sequence: CASSVGDRVYEQYF.

This clonotype occurred a few times. The V and J genes are TRBV24-1 and TRBJ2-1; D could derive from TRBD1 or TRBD2 (5 bases each). Trimming shortened V by 5 bases and J by 5 bases, and 9 bases separated the two germline ends. There are 13 residues in the CDR3. The germline V gene encodes CDR1 KGHDR and CDR2 SFDVKD. The CDR3 region is CATSGDRDNEQFF. The CDR3 DNA sequence: TGTGCCACCAGTGGGGACCGGGACAATGAGCAGTTCTTC.

This clonotype was detected a few times. This chain links TRBV7-2 with TRBJ2-5; the D gene could be TRBD1 or TRBD2 (5 bases each). CDR3 size: 14 residues. Germline-derived CDR1 and CDR2 are SGHTA and FQGNSA. Trimming removed 1 base at V and 5 bases at J, with 11 bases between. CDR3 residues: CASSLDGAAETQYF. The CDR3 DNA sequence: TGTGCCAGCAGCTTAGACGGGGCGGCCGAGACCCAGTACTTC.

This clonotype turned up a few times. The chain carries TRBV7-2 and TRBJ2-1, with D tentatively TRBD2 (5 bases). Trimming cost V 5 bases and J 5 bases, with 10 bases left between them. The CDR3 contains 13 residues. Germline loops: CDR1 SGHTA, CDR2 FQGNSA. The CDR3 sequence is CASSIGLDNEQFF. The CDR3, as DNA: TGTGCCAGCAGCATCGGACTGGACAATGAGCAGTTCTTC.

The chain uses TRBV6-4 and TRBJ2-2; possible D gene TRBD1, 5 bases. The germline V and J ends were trimmed by 3 bases and 5 bases, with 13 bases remaining between them. The length of the CDR3 is 15 residues. The germline V gene encodes CDR1 MRHNA and CDR2 SNTAGT. In DNA, the CDR3 is TGTGCCAGCAGTGAGGTCACAGGCTTTACCGGGGAGCTGTTTTTT. This translates into CASSEVTGFTGELFF.

This clonotype was seen at least ten times. V and J are TRBV5-1 and TRBJ2-7; D not certain. CDR1 is SGHRS, CDR2 YFSETQ, per germline. The CDR3 length is 14 residues. Trimming removed 4 bases at V and 1 base at J, with 12 bases between. The CDR3, as DNA: TGCGCCAGCAGCGCCGAGACGGGTTCCTACGAGCAGTACGTC. As protein: CASSAETGSYEQYV.

The gene calls are TRBV11-2 and TRBJ2-5; 14 bases map to TRBD2. The CDR3 is made up of 17 amino acids. Germline assignment: CDR1 SGHAT and CDR2 FQNNGV. The J segment lost 5 bases and the V segment lost 5 bases, leaving 10 bases of the junction unmatched. The CDR3 is CASSPFGTSGGGETQYF. The CDR3 bases are TGTGCCAGCAGCCCGTTTGGGACTAGCGGGGGCGGGGAGACCCAGTACTTC.

This clonotype appeared a few times. The chain carries TRBV5-1 and TRBJ1-1, with D tentatively TRBD1 (5 bases). This CDR3 spans 14 amino acids. V shed 3 bases and J shed 11 bases, with 20 bases lying between them. Germline-derived CDR1 and CDR2 are SGHRS and YFSETQ. The CDR3 sequence is CASSSPDGAWGAFF. CDR3 nucleotides: TGCGCCAGCAGCTCCCCGGATGGGGCTTGGGGGGCTTTCTTT.

This clonotype came up a few times. J is TRBJ1-6 and V is TRBV11-3; the D gene is possibly TRBD1 (5 bases). With 3 bases removed from V and 7 bases from J, the gap between germline ends came to 13 bases. The CDR3 loop spans 15 amino acids. Looked up from germline, CDR1 is SGHNT and CDR2 is YENEEA. The CDR3 protein is CASSLGDGFNSPLHF. Here the CDR3 DNA reads TGTGCCAGCAGCTTGGGGGACGGTTTCAATTCACCCCTCCACTTT.

This clonotype occurred a few times. The chain employs TRBV20-1 and TRBJ2-7; D may match TRBD1 or TRBD2 (5 bases each). Trimming shortened V by 4 bases and J by 3 bases, and 13 bases separated the two germline ends. Germline V gives CDR1 DFQATT, CDR2 SNEGSKA (reference sequence). The CDR3 sequence is 13 residues long. The CDR3, as DNA: TGCAGTGCTAACCCCGGGACCAACTACGAGCAGTACTTC. Translating it yields CSANPGTNYEQYF.

The V and J genes are TRBV19 and TRBJ1-2; no reliable D call. The V gene lost 6 bases and the J gene lost 4 bases, with 24 bases spanning the gap. Per the germline V gene, CDR1 is LNHDA and CDR2 is SQIVND (reference sequence). The CDR3 is made up of 17 amino acids. Here the CDR3 reads CASSSPGQSRYFYGYTF. In DNA form, the CDR3 reads TGTGCCAGTAGCTCCCCCGGGCAGTCACGTTACTTCTATGGCTACACCTTC.

This clonotype was detected once. CDR3 residues: CASNRWGGRTDTQYF. The CDR3 DNA reads TGTGCCAGCAACAGATGGGGCGGCCGCACAGATACGCAGTATTTT. This chain uses TRBV7-8 with TRBJ2-3; possibly TRBD1 for D (5 bases). The V gene's germline CDR1 is SGHVS and CDR2 FQNEAQ. This CDR3 has 15 amino acids. V lost 7 bases and J lost 1, with 15 bases in between.

This clonotype appeared a few times. J is TRBJ1-5 and V is TRBV19; D gene ambiguous. The CDR3 extends over 15 amino acids. Deletions cut 9 bases from V and 0 bases from J, with 15 bases between. From germline, CDR1 is LNHDA and CDR2 SQIVND (reference sequence). CDR3: CASSTDGNSNQPQHF. CDR3 nucleotide sequence: TGTGCCAGCTCTACTGACGGTAATAGCAATCAGCCCCAGCATTTT.

This clonotype has just a few counts. The chain is built from TRBV3-1 and TRBJ1-2, with 8 bases lining up with TRBD1. Germline V lookup: CDR1 LGHDT, CDR2 YNNKEL (reference sequence). Trimming removed 0 bases from V and 8 bases from J; junction bases left unmatched: 5. This CDR3 contains 14 residues. The CDR3 nucleotides are TGTGCCAGCAGCCAAGACACAGGGGGAAGGGGCTACACCTTC. Its protein is CASSQDTGGRGYTF.

This clonotype was detected a few times. The chain combines TRBV6-2 or TRBV6-3 with TRBJ2-2; TRBD1 matches at 7 bases. V shed 4 bases, J shed 6 bases, and the junction held 14 bases outside the gene matches. The CDR3 is made up of 17 amino acids. Germline CDR1 and CDR2: MNHEY and SVGEGT. In DNA, the CDR3 is TGTGCCAGCAGTTCACCTTCGACAGGGAAGGGTTCCGGGGAGCTGTTTTTT. This translates into CASSSPSTGKGSGELFF.

The table lists this clonotype with a few counts. The chain uses TRBV20-1 and TRBJ2-2; D is unresolved. CDR1 is DFQATT and CDR2 is SNEGSKA in the germline V gene (reference sequence). CDR3 length: 14 amino acids. V was trimmed by 0 bases and J by 7 bases, leaving 12 bases between them. In nucleotides, the CDR3 is TGCAGTGCTAGAGATTTGGGAAATAGCGGGGAGCTGTTTTTT. This sequence encodes CSARDLGNSGELFF.

This clonotype was seen only a few times. The chain carries TRBV20-1 and TRBJ2-7, with unresolved D. Germline V gives CDR1 DFQATT, CDR2 SNEGSKA (reference sequence). This CDR3 is built from 12 residues. Deletions cut 3 bases from V and 4 bases from J, with 10 bases between. This chain's CDR3 is CSASDQHYEQYF. The DNA for the CDR3 is TGCAGTGCTAGTGACCAGCATTACGAGCAGTACTTC.

In this sample, this clonotype turned up a few times. The V and J genes are TRBV12-3 or TRBV12-4 and TRBJ2-7; D unresolved. V gave up 5 bases and J gave up 2 bases, with 4 bases separating them. This CDR3 contains 11 residues. As DNA, the CDR3 is TGTGCCAGCAGTCTTCCCTACGAGCAGTACTTC. It specifies CASSLPYEQYF.

This clonotype was observed a few times. The V and J genes are TRBV9 and TRBJ1-2; TRBD1 is a possible D gene (6 bases). This CDR3 comprises 15 residues. Germline V gives CDR1 SGDLS, CDR2 YYNGEE. The germline V and J ends were trimmed by 0 bases and 3 bases, with 12 bases remaining between them. The CDR3 region is CASSVAVAGDYGYTF. CDR3 DNA sequence: TGTGCCAGCAGCGTAGCCGTGGCAGGGGACTATGGCTACACCTTC.

A few counts support this clonotype. This chain joins TRBV10-3 and TRBJ1-3, with D tentatively TRBD1 (5 bases). The CDR3 length is 14 residues. The germline gives CDR1 ENHRY, CDR2 SYGVKD. V was cut by 0 bases and J by 4 bases, with 7 bases left in between. Here the CDR3 reads CAISESGPGNTIYF. In nucleotides, the CDR3 is TGTGCCATCAGTGAGTCGGGGCCCGGAAACACCATATATTTT.